These T cell receptor beta chains were read from a single sample in a study of blood T cell repertoires in COVID-19. TCRdb's table, derived via immunoSEQ multiplex PCR, lists solely in-frame clones and lacks some. The sample records roughly 90,000 clones, 85% being singletons. The sequenced sample consisted of peripheral blood. Source of these receptors: a man aged 80 or over with acute or convalescent COVID-19. The CDR3 runs from the conserved cysteine through the conserved F or W. A D gene is named only where the DNA matches it firmly. Clone sizes are given selectively: once, few, many, or a class where the clone is expanded.

-	-	TRBV10-1	TRBJ2-3	CASSEWSNTDTQYF	TGCGCCAGCAGTGAGTGGTCTAACACAGATACGCAGTATTTT
-	-	TRBV11-2	TRBJ2-2	CASSPRTRTSFANTGELFF	TGTGCCAGCAGCCCGAGGACGAGGACATCTTTCGCGAACACCGGGGAGCTGTTTTTT
-	-	TRBV28	TRBJ1-2	CASSLTAGEPYGYTF	TGTGCCAGCAGTTTAACGGCGGGGGAACCCTATGGCTACACCTTC
TRBD2	-	TRBV7-3	TRBJ2-2	CASRRTSGSGELFF	TGTGCCAGCAGGCGGACTAGCGGGAGCGGGGAGCTGTTTTTT
TRBD2	-	TRBV14	TRBJ2-3	CASSHPKASGRALNTQYF	TGTGCCAGCAGCCACCCAAAGGCGAGCGGGAGGGCCCTGAATACGCAGTATTTT
-	-	TRBV7-3	TRBJ2-2	CASSPSRSNTGELFF	TGTGCCAGCAGTCCGTCGAGGTCCAACACCGGGGAGCTGTTTTTT
TRBD2	-	TRBV27	TRBJ2-3	CASSLKRESRTDTQYF	TGTGCCAGCAGTTTAAAGCGGGAGAGTCGGACAGATACGCAGTATTTT
TRBD1	-	TRBV9	TRBJ2-7	CASSTRTGGYEQYF	TGTGCCAGCAGCACGCGGACAGGGGGCTACGAGCAGTACTTC
-	-	TRBV29-1	TRBJ1-3	CSGLGLGNTIYF	TGCAGCGGTCTAGGCCTGGGAAACACCATATATTTT
-	-	TRBV10-2	TRBJ2-1	CASSPSESSYNEQFF	TGCGCCAGCAGTCCAAGCGAGAGCTCCTACAATGAGCAGTTCTTC
TRBD2	-	TRBV7-3	TRBJ2-1	CASTPRASGSSEQFF	TGTGCCAGCACCCCTCGGGCTAGCGGGAGCTCTGAGCAGTTCTTC
-	few	TRBV7-2	TRBJ1-6	CASSLATGQGPNSPLHF	TGTGCCAGCAGCTTAGCCACCGGGCAGGGGCCTAATTCACCCCTCCACTTT
-	-	TRBV19	TRBJ2-5	CASSEQGWQETQYF	TGTGCCAGTAGTGAACAGGGTTGGCAAGAGACCCAGTACTTC
TRBD1	-	TRBV19	TRBJ2-1	CASSPITGTGTNEQFF	TGTGCCAGTAGTCCAATAACCGGGACAGGTACCAATGAGCAGTTCTTC
-	-	TRBV24-1	TRBJ1-1	CATSADRMNTEAFF	TGTGCCACCAGTGCAGACAGAATGAACACTGAAGCTTTCTTT
-	-	TRBV7-2	TRBJ2-3	CASSLSGPSTQYF	TGTGCCAGCAGCTTAAGCGGCCCTAGTACGCAGTATTTT
-	-	TRBV28	TRBJ1-4	CASSSIQALGEKLFF	TGTGCCAGCAGTTCGATACAGGCCCTGGGGGAAAAACTGTTTTTT
TRBD1	-	TRBV28	TRBJ1-5	CASRDLGTGIGGNQPQHF	TGTGCCAGCAGGGATTTAGGGACAGGGATCGGCGGCAATCAGCCCCAGCATTTT
-	-	TRBV15	TRBJ2-7	CATSRDQYEQYF	TGTGCCACCAGCAGAGATCAGTACGAGCAGTACTTC
-	-	TRBV20-1	TRBJ2-1	CSAGGLANNEQFF	TGCAGTGCTGGTGGGCTCGCAAACAATGAGCAGTTCTTC
-	-	TRBV19	TRBJ2-7	CASKSADKSYEQYF	TGTGCCAGTAAATCTGCGGACAAATCCTACGAGCAGTACTTC
-	-	TRBV29-1	TRBJ1-1	CSVAHTGGSTEAFF	TGCAGCGTTGCACACACGGGGGGATCCACTGAAGCTTTCTTT
TRBD1	-	TRBV30	TRBJ1-5	CAWAGQDNQPQHF	TGTGCCTGGGCAGGACAGGACAATCAGCCCCAGCATTTT
TRBD2	-	TRBV27	TRBJ2-7	CASSRLAESYEQYF	TGTGCCAGCAGTCGACTAGCCGAATCCTACGAGCAGTACTTC
-	-	TRBV9	TRBJ1-4	CASSADRTANNEKLFF	TGTGCCAGCAGCGCCGACCGGACAGCGAATAATGAAAAACTGTTTTTT
TRBD1	-	TRBV2	TRBJ2-2	CASSEVGTGGIGELFF	TGTGCCAGCAGTGAAGTTGGGACAGGGGGGATCGGGGAGCTGTTTTTT
TRBD1	-	TRBV6-6	TRBJ2-7	CASSRTGGVYEQYF	TGTGCCAGCAGTCGGACAGGGGGCGTCTACGAGCAGTACTTC
-	-	TRBV18	TRBJ2-5	CASSRRQGGGVETQYF	TGTGCCAGCTCACGGAGGCAGGGAGGAGGAGTAGAGACCCAGTACTTC
TRBD2	-	TRBV19	TRBJ2-1	CASSIGAGVYNEQFF	TGTGCCAGTAGTATCGGAGCGGGAGTATACAATGAGCAGTTCTTC
-	-	TRBV28	TRBJ1-3	CASSLPTGSGNTIYF	TGTGCCAGCAGTTTACCGACAGGCTCTGGAAACACCATATATTTT
TRBD1	-	TRBV5-8	TRBJ2-7	CASSLAWGQVAYEQYF	TGTGCCAGCAGCTTGGCTTGGGGACAGGTGGCCTACGAGCAGTACTTC
-	-	TRBV20-1	TRBJ2-5	CSAKRETQYF	TGCAGTGCGAAACGGGAGACCCAGTACTTC
TRBD2	-	TRBV9	TRBJ2-5	CASSVTGTSGDQETQYF	TGTGCCAGCAGCGTGACGGGGACTAGCGGGGACCAAGAGACCCAGTACTTC
-	-	TRBV28	TRBJ2-7	CASNTEGATYEQYF	TGTGCCAGCAATACTGAGGGAGCTACCTACGAGCAGTACTTC
TRBD1	once	TRBV29-1	TRBJ2-1	CSVEEAVGGAGNEQFF	TGCAGCGTTGAAGAGGCGGTAGGGGGCGCAGGCAATGAGCAGTTCTTC
TRBD1	-	TRBV11-1	TRBJ1-1	CASSLYVRGPEAFF	TGTGCCAGCAGCTTATACGTCAGGGGGCCTGAAGCTTTCTTT
-	once	TRBV28	TRBJ1-1	CASSLWGASTEAFF	TGTGCCAGCAGTTTATGGGGGGCGAGCACTGAAGCTTTCTTT
TRBD2	-	TRBV24-1	TRBJ2-3	CATSARSGGTDTQYF	TGTGCCACCAGTGCCCGTAGCGGGGGCACAGATACGCAGTATTTT
-	-	TRBV11-2	TRBJ2-1	CASSLRGGQAYNEQFF	TGTGCCAGCAGCTTAAGGGGGGGGCAGGCATACAATGAGCAGTTCTTC
TRBD2	-	TRBV5-4	TRBJ2-7	CASSSSGRVYEQYF	TGTGCCAGCAGCTCAAGCGGGAGAGTCTACGAGCAGTACTTC
TRBD2	-	TRBV11-2	TRBJ2-7	CASSLDRTLGLAGSSEQYF	TGTGCCAGCAGCTTAGATCGGACCCTTGGACTAGCGGGATCTAGCGAGCAGTACTTC
-	-	TRBV5-1	TRBJ2-2	CASSLVYPGGSNTGELFF	TGCGCCAGCAGCTTGGTGTATCCAGGGGGGTCGAACACCGGGGAGCTGTTTTTT
TRBD1	-	TRBV5-1	TRBJ1-5	CASSLGLQGNQPQHF	TGCGCCAGCAGCTTGGGGCTACAGGGGAATCAGCCCCAGCATTTT
-	-	TRBV7-2	TRBJ2-7	CASSLSPTRYEQYF	TGTGCCAGCAGCTTATCCCCGACGAGGTACGAGCAGTACTTC
TRBD1	-	TRBV9	TRBJ1-5	CASSIGQGVDQPQHF	TGTGCCAGCAGCATAGGACAGGGGGTCGATCAGCCCCAGCATTTT
TRBD1	-	TRBV6-1	TRBJ2-5	CASSNRGLGETQYF	TGTGCCAGCAGCAACAGGGGGCTGGGGGAGACCCAGTACTTC
-	-	TRBV5-1	TRBJ2-7	CASSLGHSYEQYF	TGCGCCAGCAGCTTGGGACACTCCTACGAGCAGTACTTC
TRBD1	once	TRBV6-5	TRBJ1-5	CASSDRGRQPQHF	TGTGCCAGCAGCGACAGGGGTCGTCAGCCCCAGCATTTT
-	once	TRBV2	TRBJ2-1	CASSERRASYNEQFF	TGTGCCAGCAGTGAAAGGCGGGCCTCCTACAATGAGCAGTTCTTC
TRBD1	-	TRBV6-5	TRBJ1-2	CASSLWTGSGYTF	TGTGCCAGCAGTTTATGGACAGGGAGTGGCTACACCTTC
TRBD1	-	TRBV7-3	TRBJ1-2	CASSLTPGGAGGYTF	TGTGCCAGCAGCTTAACACCAGGGGGCGCGGGTGGCTACACCTTC
TRBD1	-	TRBV15	TRBJ2-5	CATSRDAGTGQETQYF	TGTGCCACCAGCAGAGACGCCGGGACAGGGCAAGAGACCCAGTACTTC
TRBD1	-	TRBV5-1	TRBJ2-5	CASSPGTGETQYF	TGCGCCAGCAGCCCAGGGACAGGGGAGACCCAGTACTTC
TRBD2	-	TRBV19	TRBJ2-7	CASSLAGGTYEQYF	TGTGCCAGTAGTCTAGCGGGGGGAACCTACGAGCAGTACTTC